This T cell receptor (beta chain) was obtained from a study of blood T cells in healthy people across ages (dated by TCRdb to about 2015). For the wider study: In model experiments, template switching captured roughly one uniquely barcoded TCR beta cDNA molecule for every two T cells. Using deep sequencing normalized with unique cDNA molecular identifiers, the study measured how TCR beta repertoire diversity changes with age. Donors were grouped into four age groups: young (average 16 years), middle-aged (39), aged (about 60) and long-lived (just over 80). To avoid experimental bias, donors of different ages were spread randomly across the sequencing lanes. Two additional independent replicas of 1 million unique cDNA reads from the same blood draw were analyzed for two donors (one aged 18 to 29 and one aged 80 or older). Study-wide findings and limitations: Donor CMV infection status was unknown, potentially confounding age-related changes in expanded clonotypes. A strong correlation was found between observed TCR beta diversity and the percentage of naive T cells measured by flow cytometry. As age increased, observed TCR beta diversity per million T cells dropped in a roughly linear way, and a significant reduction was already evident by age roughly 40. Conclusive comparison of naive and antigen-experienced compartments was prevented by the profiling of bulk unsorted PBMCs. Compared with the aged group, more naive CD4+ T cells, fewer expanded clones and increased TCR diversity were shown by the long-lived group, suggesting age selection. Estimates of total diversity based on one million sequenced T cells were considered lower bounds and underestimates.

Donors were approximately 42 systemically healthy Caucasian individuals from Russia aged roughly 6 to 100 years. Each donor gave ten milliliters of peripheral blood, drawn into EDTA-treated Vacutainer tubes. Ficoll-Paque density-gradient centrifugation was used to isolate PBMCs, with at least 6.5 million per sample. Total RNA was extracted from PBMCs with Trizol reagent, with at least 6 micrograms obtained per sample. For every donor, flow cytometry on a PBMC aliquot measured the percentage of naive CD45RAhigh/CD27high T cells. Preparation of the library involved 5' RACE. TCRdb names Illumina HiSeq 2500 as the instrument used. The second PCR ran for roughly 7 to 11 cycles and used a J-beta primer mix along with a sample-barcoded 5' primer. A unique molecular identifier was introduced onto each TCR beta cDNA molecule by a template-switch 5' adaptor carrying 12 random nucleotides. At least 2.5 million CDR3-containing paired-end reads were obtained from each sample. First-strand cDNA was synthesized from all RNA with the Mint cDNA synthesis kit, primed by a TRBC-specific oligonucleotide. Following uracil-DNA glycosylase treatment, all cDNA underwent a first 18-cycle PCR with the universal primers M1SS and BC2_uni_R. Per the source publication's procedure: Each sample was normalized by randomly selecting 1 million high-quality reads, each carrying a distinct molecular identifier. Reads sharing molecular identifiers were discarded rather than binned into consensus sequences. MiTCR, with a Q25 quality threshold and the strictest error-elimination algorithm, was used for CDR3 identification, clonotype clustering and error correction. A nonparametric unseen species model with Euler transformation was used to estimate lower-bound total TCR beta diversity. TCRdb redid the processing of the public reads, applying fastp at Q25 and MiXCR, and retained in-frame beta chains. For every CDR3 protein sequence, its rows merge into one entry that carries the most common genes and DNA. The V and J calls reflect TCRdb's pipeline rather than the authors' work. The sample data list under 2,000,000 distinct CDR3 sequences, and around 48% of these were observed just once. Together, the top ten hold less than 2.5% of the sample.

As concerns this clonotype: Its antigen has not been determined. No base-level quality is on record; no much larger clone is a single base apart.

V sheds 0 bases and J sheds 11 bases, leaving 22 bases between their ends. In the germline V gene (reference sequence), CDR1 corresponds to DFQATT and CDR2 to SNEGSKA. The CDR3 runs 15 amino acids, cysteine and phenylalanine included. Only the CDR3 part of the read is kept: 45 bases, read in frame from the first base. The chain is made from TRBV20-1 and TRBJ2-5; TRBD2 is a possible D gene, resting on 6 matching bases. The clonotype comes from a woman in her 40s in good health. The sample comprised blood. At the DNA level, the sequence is TGCAGTGCTAGAGATCCCCAGGGAGGACCTCGAGAGCAGTACTTC. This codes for CSARDPQGGPREQYF.